These T cell receptor beta chains were read from a single sample in a study of blood T cell repertoires in COVID-19. Measured with immunoSEQ multiplex PCR; TCRdb has only the in-frame clones, and not every one. This table holds about half a million clones, approximately 83% found once. The sequenced sample was peripheral blood. The receptors shown here come from a human donor in a cohort sampled during active COVID-19. Each CDR3 is given with its conserved first and last residue. D genes are given only for firm matches. Rows give clone size only sometimes, using once, few, many, or a class for an expanded clone.

V gene: TRBV30; clone size: .; J gene: TRBJ1-2; D gene: .; CDR3 DNA: TGTGCCTTAGTCAGGGTCGATGGCTACACCTTC; CDR3 protein: CALVRVDGYTF
V gene: TRBV6-5; clone size: .; J gene: TRBJ2-7; D gene: TRBD1; CDR3 DNA: TGTGCCAGCAGTACTTACAGGGGTACCTACGAGCAGTACTTC; CDR3 protein: CASSTYRGTYEQYF
V gene: TRBV5-5; clone size: .; J gene: TRBJ1-2; D gene: .; CDR3 DNA: TGTGCCAGCAGCGGAACAGGGTGGGGTAACTATGGCTACACCTTC; CDR3 protein: CASSGTGWGNYGYTF
V gene: TRBV27; clone size: .; J gene: TRBJ2-1; D gene: .; CDR3 DNA: TGTGCCAGCAGTCCTCGGACAGACTACAATGAGCAGTTCTTC; CDR3 protein: CASSPRTDYNEQFF
V gene: TRBV4-1; clone size: few; J gene: TRBJ1-5; D gene: .; CDR3 DNA: TGCGCCAGCAGCCAATGGGAGACGGCCAATCAGCCCCAGCATTTT; CDR3 protein: CASSQWETANQPQHF
V gene: TRBV2; clone size: .; J gene: TRBJ2-1; D gene: .; CDR3 DNA: TGTGCCACCTCGGACTCCCCCTCCTACAATGAGCAGTTCTTC; CDR3 protein: CATSDSPSYNEQFF
V gene: TRBV4-2; clone size: .; J gene: TRBJ1-2; D gene: TRBD1; CDR3 DNA: TGTGCCAGCAGCCAAGATCTCGGGACAGGGGGTGACTATGGCTACACCTTC; CDR3 protein: CASSQDLGTGGDYGYTF
V gene: TRBV7-9; clone size: .; J gene: TRBJ2-1; D gene: .; CDR3 DNA: TGTGCCAGCAGCTTCGGGGGTCTGAGCTCCTACAATGAGCAGTTCTTC; CDR3 protein: CASSFGGLSSYNEQFF
V gene: TRBV29-1; clone size: .; J gene: TRBJ1-5; D gene: .; CDR3 DNA: TGCAGCGTTGAACAGGGCAGCGGGCAGCCCCAGCATTTT; CDR3 protein: CSVEQGSGQPQHF
V gene: TRBV6-4; clone size: few; J gene: TRBJ1-1; D gene: .; CDR3 DNA: TGTGCCACCAGTAAGGGGCCTATGAACACTGAAGCTTTCTTT; CDR3 protein: CATSKGPMNTEAFF
V gene: TRBV12-3/TRBV12-4; clone size: .; J gene: TRBJ2-1; D gene: .; CDR3 DNA: TGTGCCAGCGGGGAGGTTGAGCAGTTCTTC; CDR3 protein: CASGEVEQFF
V gene: TRBV7-6; clone size: .; J gene: TRBJ2-2; D gene: TRBD1; CDR3 DNA: TGTGCCAGCAGCCGTAGACAGGGCACCGGGGAGCTGTTTTTT; CDR3 protein: CASSRRQGTGELFF
V gene: TRBV24-1; clone size: once; J gene: TRBJ2-6; D gene: TRBD1; CDR3 DNA: TGTGCCACCAGTCCGGACAGGGTGTCTGGGGCCAACGTCCTGACTTTC; CDR3 protein: CATSPDRVSGANVLTF
V gene: TRBV5-1; clone size: .; J gene: TRBJ2-5; D gene: TRBD1; CDR3 DNA: TGCGCCAGCAGCTCGTACCCGGACAGGGACCAAGAGACCCAGTACTTC; CDR3 protein: CASSSYPDRDQETQYF
V gene: TRBV19; clone size: .; J gene: TRBJ1-5; D gene: .; CDR3 DNA: TGTGCCAGTAGTATAAATCTCATTGCGGGGAGCAATCAGCCCCAGCATTTT; CDR3 protein: CASSINLIAGSNQPQHF
V gene: TRBV19; clone size: .; J gene: TRBJ2-7; D gene: .; CDR3 DNA: TGTGCCAGTAGCCCCCGGGGGGCGTACGAGCAGTACTTC; CDR3 protein: CASSPRGAYEQYF
V gene: TRBV19; clone size: .; J gene: TRBJ1-1; D gene: .; CDR3 DNA: TGTGCCAGTAGTATAGTAACGGGGATCACTGAAGCTTTCTTT; CDR3 protein: CASSIVTGITEAFF
V gene: TRBV3-1/TRBV3-2; clone size: .; J gene: TRBJ1-2; D gene: TRBD1; CDR3 DNA: TGTGCCAGCAGCCGGGACAGATTCGTCTATGGCTACACCTTC; CDR3 protein: CASSRDRFVYGYTF
V gene: TRBV6-5; clone size: .; J gene: TRBJ2-5; D gene: .; CDR3 DNA: TGTGCCAGCAGGGCAGACCAAGAGACCCAGTACTTC; CDR3 protein: CASRADQETQYF
V gene: TRBV11-2; clone size: .; J gene: TRBJ2-7; D gene: TRBD2; CDR3 DNA: TGTGCCAGCAGCTTTTCCGGGACTAGCGGGAACGAGCAGTACTTC; CDR3 protein: CASSFSGTSGNEQYF
V gene: TRBV27; clone size: once; J gene: TRBJ2-2; D gene: TRBD1; CDR3 DNA: TGTGCCAGCAGCCGTCTTCCGGGACAGGGTTATACCGGGGAGCTGTTTTTT; CDR3 protein: CASSRLPGQGYTGELFF
V gene: TRBV19; clone size: .; J gene: TRBJ2-2; D gene: .; CDR3 DNA: TGTGCCAGTAGGACCCCAGGGGAAGGGAACACCGGGGAGCTGTTTTTT; CDR3 protein: CASRTPGEGNTGELFF
V gene: TRBV27; clone size: .; J gene: TRBJ1-1; D gene: .; CDR3 DNA: TGTGCCAGCAGTTTGAGCCGGGTTACGAACACTGAAGCTTTCTTT; CDR3 protein: CASSLSRVTNTEAFF
V gene: TRBV19; clone size: .; J gene: TRBJ2-1; D gene: TRBD2; CDR3 DNA: TGTGCCAGTAGTCCATCCCTAGGGACTAGCGGGAGGGGTGAGCAGTTCTTC; CDR3 protein: CASSPSLGTSGRGEQFF
V gene: TRBV19; clone size: .; J gene: TRBJ1-2; D gene: TRBD1; CDR3 DNA: TGTGCCAGTAGGCGGAAGACAGGGGGCCAGGTCTATGGCTACACCTTC; CDR3 protein: CASRRKTGGQVYGYTF
V gene: TRBV7-8; clone size: .; J gene: TRBJ2-2; D gene: TRBD1; CDR3 DNA: TGTGCCAGCAGCCAAACCCCGGACAGGGAAGGCGGGGAGCTGTTTTTT; CDR3 protein: CASSQTPDREGGELFF
V gene: TRBV14; clone size: .; J gene: TRBJ2-3; D gene: TRBD2; CDR3 DNA: TGTGCCAGCAGCCTCATTTCTAGCGGGAGAACAGATACGCAGTATTTT; CDR3 protein: CASSLISSGRTDTQYF